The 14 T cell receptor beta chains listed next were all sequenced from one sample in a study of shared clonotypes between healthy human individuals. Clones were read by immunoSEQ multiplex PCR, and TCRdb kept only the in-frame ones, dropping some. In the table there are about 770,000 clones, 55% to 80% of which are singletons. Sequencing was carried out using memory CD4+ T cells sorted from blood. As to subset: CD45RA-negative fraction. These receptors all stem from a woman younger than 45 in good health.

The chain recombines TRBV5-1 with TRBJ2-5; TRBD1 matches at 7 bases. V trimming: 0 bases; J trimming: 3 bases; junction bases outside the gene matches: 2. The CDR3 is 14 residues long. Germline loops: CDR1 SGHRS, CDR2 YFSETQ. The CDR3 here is CASSLVGTEETQYF. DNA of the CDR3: TGCGCCAGCAGCTTGGTGGGGACAGAAGAGACCCAGTACTTC.

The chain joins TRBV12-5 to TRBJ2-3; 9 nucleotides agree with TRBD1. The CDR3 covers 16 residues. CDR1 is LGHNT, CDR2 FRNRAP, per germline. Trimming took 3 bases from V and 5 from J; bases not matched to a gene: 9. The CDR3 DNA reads TGTGCTAGTGGTTTCAGAGGGACAGGGTCGGGAGATACGCAGTATTTT. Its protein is CASGFRGTGSGDTQYF.

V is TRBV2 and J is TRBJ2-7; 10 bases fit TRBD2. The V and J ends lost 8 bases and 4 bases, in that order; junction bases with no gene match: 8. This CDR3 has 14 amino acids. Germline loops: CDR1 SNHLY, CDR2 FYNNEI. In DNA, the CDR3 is TGTGCCAGCGGGTCGGCTAGCGGGAGTTACGAGCAGTACTTC. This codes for CASGSASGSYEQYF.

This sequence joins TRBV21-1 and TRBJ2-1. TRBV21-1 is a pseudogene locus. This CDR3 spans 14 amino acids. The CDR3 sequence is CASSKVDRPLKQFF. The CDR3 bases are TGTGCCAGCAGCAAAGTCGACCGCCCGTTGAAACAGTTCTTC.

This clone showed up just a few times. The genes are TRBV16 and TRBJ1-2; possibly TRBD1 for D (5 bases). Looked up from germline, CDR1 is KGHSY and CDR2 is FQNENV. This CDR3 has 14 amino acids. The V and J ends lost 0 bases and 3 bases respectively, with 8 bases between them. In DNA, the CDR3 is TGTGCCAGCAGCCAATCCGGGGGGGACTATGGCTACACCTTC. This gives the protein CASSQSGGDYGYTF. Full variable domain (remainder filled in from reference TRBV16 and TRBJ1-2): GEEVAQTPKHLVRGEGQKAKLYCAPIKGHSYVFWYQQVLKNEFKFLISFQNENVFDETGMPKERFSAKCLPNSPCSLEIQATKLEDSAVYFCASSQSGGDYGYTFGSGTRLTVV.

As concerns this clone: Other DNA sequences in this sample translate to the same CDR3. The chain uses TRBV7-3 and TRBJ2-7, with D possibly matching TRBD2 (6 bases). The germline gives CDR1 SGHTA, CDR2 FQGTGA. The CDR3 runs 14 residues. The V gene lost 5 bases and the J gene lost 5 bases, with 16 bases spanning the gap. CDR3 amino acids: CASSPGSREDEQYF. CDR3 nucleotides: TGTGCCAGCAGCCCAGGATCCAGGGAGGACGAGCAGTACTTC. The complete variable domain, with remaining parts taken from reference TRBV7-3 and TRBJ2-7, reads GAGVSQTPSNKVTEKGKYVELRCDPISGHTALYWYRQSLGQGPEFLIYFQGTGAADDSGLPNDRFFAVRPEGSVSTLKIQRTERGDSAVYLCASSPGSREDEQYFGPGTRLTVT.

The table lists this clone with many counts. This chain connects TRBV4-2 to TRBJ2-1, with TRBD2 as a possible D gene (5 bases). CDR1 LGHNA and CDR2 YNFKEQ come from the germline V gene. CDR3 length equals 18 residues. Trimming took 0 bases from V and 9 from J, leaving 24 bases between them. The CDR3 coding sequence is TGTGCCAGCAGCCAAGACCCCCCCCCAGCGGCCGCCGTGGGTGAGCAGTTCTTC. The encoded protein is CASSQDPPPAAAVGEQFF.

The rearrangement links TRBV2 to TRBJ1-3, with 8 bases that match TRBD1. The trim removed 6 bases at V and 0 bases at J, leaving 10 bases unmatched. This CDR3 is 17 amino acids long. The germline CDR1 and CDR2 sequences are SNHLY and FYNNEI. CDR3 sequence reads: CASRGGTGVRSGNTIYF. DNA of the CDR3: TGTGCCAGCAGGGGGGGGACAGGAGTCCGCTCTGGAAACACCATATATTTT.

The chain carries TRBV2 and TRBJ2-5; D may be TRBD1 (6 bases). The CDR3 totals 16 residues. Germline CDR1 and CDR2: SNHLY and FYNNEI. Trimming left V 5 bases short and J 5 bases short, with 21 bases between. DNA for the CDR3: TGTGCCAGCAGTTCCGACCCTACAGGGAAGGGGGAGACCCAGTACTTC. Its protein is CASSSDPTGKGETQYF.

CDR3 nucleotide sequence: TGTGCCAGCAGCGAGTCCCCGAGGCCTGGAAACACCATATATTTT. This encodes CASSESPRPGNTIYF. The rearrangement links TRBV9 to TRBJ1-3; D ambiguous. The CDR3 is made up of 15 amino acids. V gave up 3 bases and J gave up 2 bases, with 12 bases separating them. Per the germline V gene, CDR1 is SGDLS and CDR2 is YYNGEE.

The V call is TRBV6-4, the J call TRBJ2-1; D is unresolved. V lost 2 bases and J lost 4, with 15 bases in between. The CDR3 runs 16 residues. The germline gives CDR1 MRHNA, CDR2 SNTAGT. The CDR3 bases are TGTGCCAGCAGTGACCGTGCAGTGGGGTTTTACAATGAGCAGTTCTTC. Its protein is CASSDRAVGFYNEQFF.

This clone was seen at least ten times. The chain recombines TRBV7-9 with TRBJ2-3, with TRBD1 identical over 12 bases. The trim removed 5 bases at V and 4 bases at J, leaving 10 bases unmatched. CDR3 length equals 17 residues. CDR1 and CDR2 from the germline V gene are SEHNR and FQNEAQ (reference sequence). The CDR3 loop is CASSVIPGQGAPDTQYF. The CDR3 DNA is TGTGCCAGCAGCGTTATCCCGGGACAGGGGGCACCAGATACGCAGTATTTT.

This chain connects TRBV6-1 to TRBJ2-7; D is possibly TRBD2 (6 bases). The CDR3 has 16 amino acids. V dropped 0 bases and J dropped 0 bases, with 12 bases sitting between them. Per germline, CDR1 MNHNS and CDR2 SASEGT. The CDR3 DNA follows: TGTGCCAGCAGTGAAGCGTCGGACGGGAGCTCCTACGAGCAGTACTTC. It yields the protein CASSEASDGSSYEQYF.

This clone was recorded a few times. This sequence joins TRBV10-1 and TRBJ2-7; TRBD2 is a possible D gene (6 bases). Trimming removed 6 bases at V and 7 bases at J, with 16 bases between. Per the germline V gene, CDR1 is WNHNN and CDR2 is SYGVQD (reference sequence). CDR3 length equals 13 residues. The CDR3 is CASSGLREAEQYF. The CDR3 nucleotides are TGCGCCAGCAGCGGACTCAGGGAGGCTGAGCAGTACTTC.